These 20 T cell receptor beta chains came from one sample sequenced in a study of blood T cells in healthy people across ages. Alongside a J-beta primer mix, a sample-barcoded 5' primer served in a second PCR lasting about 6 to 12 cycles. TCRdb redid the calling of the 5' RACE reads with MiXCR, one entry per CDR3 protein. The table records approximately 830,000 distinct CDR3 sequences, 60% to 80% of them present only once. Material for sequencing was blood. The receptors shown here come from a man younger than 40 in good health.

The rearrangement links TRBV2 to TRBJ1-1, with 7 bases lining up with TRBD1. The CDR3 is made up of 11 amino acids. Germline CDR1 reads SNHLY; CDR2 reads FYNNEI. After removal of 7 bases from V and 8 bases from J, the junction contained 4 bases not matched to a gene. CDR3 nucleotides: TGTGCCAGCATCTCAGGGGGGGAAGCTTTCTTT. It yields the protein CASISGGEAFF.

In its sample, this clonotype was seen a few times. V usage is TRBV4-2 and J usage is TRBJ2-4; 7 bases fit TRBD1. The junction had 11 bases not matched to a gene; V was cut back by 1 base and J by 8 bases. CDR1 and CDR2 (germline): LGHNA, YNFKEQ. The CDR3 is 16 residues long. The CDR3 sequence is CASSQASAGGADIQYF. CDR3 sequence (DNA): TGTGCCAGCAGCCAAGCTTCGGCAGGGGGAGCGGACATTCAGTACTTC.

The sample holds a few counts of this clonotype. A read error may account for a junction end that differs from germline. The gene calls are TRBV7-9 and TRBJ2-3; no clear D gene. The CDR3 has 14 residues. CDR1 is SEHNR and CDR2 is FQNEAQ in the germline V gene (reference sequence). The CDR3 coding sequence is TGTGCCAGCGGCTTAGGTTTTGAAGGGGATACGCAGTATTTT. Translation: CASGLGFEGDTQYF.

J is TRBJ2-2 and V is TRBV5-5; D could derive from TRBD1 or TRBD2 (5 bases each). Trimming removed 7 bases from V and 6 bases from J, with 10 bases in between. CDR3 size: 12 residues. The germline V gene encodes CDR1 SGHKS and CDR2 YYEKEE (reference sequence). The CDR3 nucleotides are TGTGCCAGCGCTCGAGGGGCCGGGGAGCTGTTTTTT. This codes for CASARGAGELFF.

The V call is TRBV7-2, the J call TRBJ2-1; D gene unclear. The CDR3 runs to 11 residues. Germline assignment: CDR1 SGHTA and CDR2 FQGNSA. V was clipped by 5 bases and J by 9 bases, with 8 bases between them. CDR3 coding DNA: TGTGCCAGCAGCCCGAAGTTTGAGCAGTTCTTC. Translated: CASSPKFEQFF. Using reference TRBV7-2 and TRBJ2-1 for the parts outside the CDR3, the full variable domain is GAGVSQSPSNKVTEKGKDVELRCDPISGHTALYWYRQSLGQGLEFLIYFQGNSAPDKSGLPSDRFSAERTGGSVSTLTIQRTQQEDSAVYLCASSPKFEQFFGPGTRLTVL.

J is TRBJ2-3 and V is TRBV3-1, with D perhaps TRBD2 (5 bases). Between the trimmed V and J ends, which lost 4 bases and 7 bases, there was a span of 18 bases. The length of the CDR3 is 15 residues. Per the germline V gene, CDR1 is LGHDT and CDR2 is YNNKEL (reference sequence). CDR3 in DNA: TGTGCCAGCAGCCGGAGGACCTATGAGGTGTATACGCAGTATTTT. It codes for CASSRRTYEVYTQYF.

This clonotype was observed once. The chain has TRBV27 and TRBJ1-2; D is perhaps TRBD1 (5 bases). The CDR3 spans 12 residues. Germline-derived CDR1 and CDR2 are MNHEY and SMNVEV (reference sequence). The ends were cut back, 1 base at V and 11 bases at J, with 11 bases in the middle. In nucleotides, the CDR3 is TGTGCCAGCAGTTTATACGGGGAGGGGTACACCTTC. This encodes CASSLYGEGYTF.

The rearrangement joins TRBV2 to TRBJ2-5; D gene ambiguous. The CDR3 sequence is 13 residues long. V was cut by 10 bases and J by 5 bases, with 17 bases left in between. CDR1 is SNHLY and CDR2 is FYNNEI in the germline V gene. This CDR3 reads CATSWQAVETQYF. In DNA form, the CDR3 reads TGTGCCACCAGCTGGCAGGCGGTGGAGACCCAGTACTTC.

This clonotype was observed a handful of times. V usage is TRBV29-1 and J usage is TRBJ1-4; no definite D call. The CDR3 runs 13 residues. Deletions cut 7 bases from V and 7 bases from J, with 16 bases between. The germline V gene encodes CDR1 SQVTM and CDR2 ANQGSEA. DNA of the CDR3: TGCAGCGCCGAGGTAGGGTTGGGTGAAAAACTGTTTTTT. Translating it yields CSAEVGLGEKLFF.

The rearrangement joins TRBV20-1 to TRBJ2-3; 7 nucleotides line up with TRBD1. Germline CDR1 and CDR2: DFQATT and SNEGSKA (reference sequence). There are 11 residues in the CDR3. V lost 4 bases, J lost 11 bases, and 6 bases stayed unmatched. CDR3 bases: TGCAGTGCTACCGGGACAGAGAGGCAGTATTTT. It codes for CSATGTERQYF.

As to this clonotype: Its ends do not fully match the called genes, so a read error is possible. J is TRBJ2-3 and V is TRBV6-2 or TRBV6-3; D possibly corresponds to TRBD2 (6 bases). This CDR3 has 14 residues. Germline lookup yields CDR1 MNHEY and CDR2 SVGEGT. The CDR3 loop is CASSYRRGTDTRYF. The CDR3, as DNA: TGTGCCAGCAGTTACCGGCGGGGTACAGATACGCGGTATTTT.

This clonotype appeared once. Compared with germline, one end of the junction differs, possibly owing to a read error. This chain uses TRBV7-2 with TRBJ2-3; no clear D gene. There are 12 residues in the CDR3. Germline CDR1 reads SGHTA; CDR2 reads FQGNSA. The CDR3 DNA sequence: TGTGTCAGCAGCCCCGACCGGGATACGCAGTATTTT. This sequence encodes CVSSPDRDTQYF.

The chain couples TRBV20-1 to TRBJ2-1, with unresolved D. In germline, CDR1 is DFQATT, CDR2 SNEGSKA (reference sequence). The CDR3 is 12 residues long. V lost 3 bases and J lost 8, with 11 bases in between. The CDR3 is CSARRFPDEQFF. CDR3 sequence (DNA): TGCAGTGCTAGGCGATTTCCCGATGAGCAGTTCTTC.

Regarding this clonotype: The germline gene is not matched at one end of the junction; a read error may be the cause. This chain joins TRBV20-1 and TRBJ1-1; perhaps TRBD1 as D (6 bases). Germline loops: CDR1 DFQATT, CDR2 SNEGSKA (reference sequence). The CDR3 length is 14 residues. Here the CDR3 DNA reads TGCAGCGACGATCCGGGGGGCGCATACACCGAAGCTTTCTTT. Translating gives CSDDPGGAYTEAFF.

The table lists this clonotype with a few counts. V usage is TRBV15 and J usage is TRBJ1-2, with 7 bases fitting TRBD1. Looked up from germline, CDR1 is LNHNV and CDR2 is YYDKDF (reference sequence). J was trimmed by 2 bases and V by 1 base; bases with no gene match: 1. The CDR3 runs to 14 residues. The chain's CDR3 is CATSRVQGNYGYTF. The CDR3 nucleotides are TGTGCCACCAGCAGAGTACAGGGGAACTATGGCTACACCTTC. The full variable domain, completed using reference TRBV15 and TRBJ1-2, is DAMVIQNPRYQVTQFGKPVTLSCSQTLNHNVMYWYQQKSSQAPKLLFHYYDKDFNNEADTPDNFQSRRPNTSFCFLDIRSPGLGDTAMYLCATSRVQGNYGYTFGSGTRLTVV.

V gene TRBV7-8 combines with J gene TRBJ2-7; D is ambiguous. The CDR3 covers 14 residues. The V end lost 5 bases, the J end lost 5 bases, and 16 bases lay between the germline ends. Germline V gene data show CDR1 as SGHVS and CDR2 as FQNEAQ. The CDR3: CASSTAHRIHEQYF. CDR3 nucleotide sequence: TGTGCCAGCAGCACAGCCCATAGGATACACGAGCAGTACTTC. The full variable domain, completed using reference TRBV7-8 and TRBJ2-7, is GAGVSQSPRYKVAKRGQDVALRCDPISGHVSLFWYQQALGQGPEFLTYFQNEAQLDKSGLPSDRFFAERPEGSVSTLKIQRTQQEDSAVYLCASSTAHRIHEQYFGPGTRLTVT.

J is TRBJ1-5 and V is TRBV12-3 or TRBV12-4; 8 bases agree with TRBD1. This CDR3 is 14 amino acids long. With V trimmed by 7 bases and J by 4 bases, 6 bases remained unmatched. CDR3 bases: TGTGCCAGCACCCCTGACAGGGGTAATCAGCCCCAGCATTTT. This translates into CASTPDRGNQPQHF.

The chain joins TRBV28 to TRBJ2-3; 7 nucleotides agree with TRBD2. The V gene end was trimmed by 9 bases and the J gene end by 5 bases; junction bases not matched to a gene: 8. Germline assignment: CDR1 MDHEN and CDR2 SYDVKM. This CDR3 has 13 amino acids. The CDR3 bases are TGTGCCAGTGGACTAGTCGTTGGAGATACGCAGTATTTT. Residues: CASGLVVGDTQYF. The whole variable domain, remainder taken from reference TRBV28 and TRBJ2-3, is DVKVTQSSRYLVKRTGEKVFLECVQDMDHENMFWYRQDPGLGLRLIYFSYDVKMKEKGDIPEGYSVSREKKERFSLILESASTNQTSMYLCASGLVVGDTQYFGPGTRLTVL.

The V and J genes are TRBV7-2 and TRBJ2-3; D is unclear. V was trimmed by 3 bases and J by 6 bases, leaving 10 bases between them. Looked up from germline, CDR1 is SGHTA and CDR2 is FQGNSA. The CDR3 sequence is 13 residues long. CDR3 DNA: TGTGCCAGCAGCTTCCAGCCGTGGGATACGCAGTATTTT. Amino acid sequence: CASSFQPWDTQYF.

This clonotype has a handful of counts. The genes are TRBV7-2 and TRBJ2-5; D gene uncertain. Germline V gene lookup returns CDR1 SGHTA and CDR2 FQGNSA. The CDR3 covers 14 residues. V dropped 4 bases and J dropped 6 bases, with 15 bases sitting between them. CDR3 DNA sequence: TGTGCCAGCAGCTCCCCTGATCAGAGGAAGACCCAGTACTTC. It codes for CASSSPDQRKTQYF.